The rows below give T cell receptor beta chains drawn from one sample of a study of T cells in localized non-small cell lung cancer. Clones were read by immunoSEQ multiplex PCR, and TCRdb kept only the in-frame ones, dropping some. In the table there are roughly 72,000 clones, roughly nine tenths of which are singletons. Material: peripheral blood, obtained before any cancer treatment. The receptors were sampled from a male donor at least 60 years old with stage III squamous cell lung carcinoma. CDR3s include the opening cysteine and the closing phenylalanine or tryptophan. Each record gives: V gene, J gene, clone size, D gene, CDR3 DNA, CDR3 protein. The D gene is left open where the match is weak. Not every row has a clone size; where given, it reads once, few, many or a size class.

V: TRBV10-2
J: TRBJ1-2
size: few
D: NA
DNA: TGCGCCAGCAGTGAAGGGACCCTCCTCTATGGCTACACCTTC
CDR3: CASSEGTLLYGYTF

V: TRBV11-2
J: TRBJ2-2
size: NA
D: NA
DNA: TGTGCCAGCAGCTTAGAAGATATAGCCGGGGAGCTGTTTTTT
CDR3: CASSLEDIAGELFF

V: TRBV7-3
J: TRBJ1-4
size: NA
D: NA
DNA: TGTGCCAGACGAATTATCGGCACCACAACTAATGAAAAACTGTTTTTT
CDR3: CARRIIGTTTNEKLFF

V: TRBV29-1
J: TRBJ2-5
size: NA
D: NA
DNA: TGCAGCGTTACGGGCCGCGGAGGGGAGACCCAGTACTTC
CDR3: CSVTGRGGETQYF

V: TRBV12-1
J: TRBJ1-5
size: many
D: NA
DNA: TGTGCCAGCAGCTTTGAGGGTAATCAGCCCCAGCATTTT
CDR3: CASSFEGNQPQHF

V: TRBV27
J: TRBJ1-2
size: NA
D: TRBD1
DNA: TGTGCCAGCACCCCGGGACAGGGACGTGGCTACACCTTC
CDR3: CASTPGQGRGYTF

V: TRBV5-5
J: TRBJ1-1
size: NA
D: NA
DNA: TGTGCCAGCAGCTTCGAACACCTGAACACTGAAGCTTTCTTT
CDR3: CASSFEHLNTEAFF

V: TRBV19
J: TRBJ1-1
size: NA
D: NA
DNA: TGTGCCAGTAGTAGCACAGGGAACACTGAAGCTTTCTTT
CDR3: CASSSTGNTEAFF

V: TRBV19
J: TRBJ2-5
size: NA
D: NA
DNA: TGTGCCAGTAGTCCTTTGGGGGTCCAGGGAGAGACCCAGTACTTC
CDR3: CASSPLGVQGETQYF

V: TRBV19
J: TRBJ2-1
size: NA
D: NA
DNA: TGTGCCAGTAGTACCGACAGGCGCCGCACTGAGCAGTTCTTC
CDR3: CASSTDRRRTEQFF

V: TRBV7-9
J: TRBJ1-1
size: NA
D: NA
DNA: TGTGCCAGCAGCGAAATTAGCAGGGCGACTGAAGCTTTCTTT
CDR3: CASSEISRATEAFF

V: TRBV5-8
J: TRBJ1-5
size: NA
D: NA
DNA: TGTGCCAGCAGCTTTTCGCACCTTCAGCCCCAGCATTTT
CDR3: CASSFSHLQPQHF

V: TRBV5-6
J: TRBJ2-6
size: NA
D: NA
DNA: TGTGCCAGCAGCCTCACCGGGACATATGGGGCCAACGTCCTGACTTTC
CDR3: CASSLTGTYGANVLTF